Presented here are 18 T cell receptor beta chains from one specimen sequenced in a study of T cells in Graves' hyperthyroidism and ophthalmopathy. Amplified TCR beta CDR3 regions came from RNA transcripts. The study used the HTBI primer set for a first-round RT-PCR of the TCR CDR3. Each CDR3 protein gets one entry after TCRdb re-called the multiplex PCR reads with MiXCR. The sample has nearly 750,000 distinct CDR3 sequences, roughly a third seen once. Sample: blood. The receptors derive from a woman in her forties with Graves' hyperthyroidism.

Concerning this clonotype itself: A read error is possible here, since a much larger clone lies one base away. As DNA, the CDR3 is TGTGCCAGCAGCCAGGGACAGGGGGATAGCAATCAGCCCCAGCATTTT. This encodes CASSQGQGDSNQPQHF. J is TRBJ1-5 and V is TRBV2; 11 bases fit TRBD1. Germline V gene sequence: CDR1 SNHLY, CDR2 FYNNEI. V trimming: 6 bases; J trimming: 0 bases; junction bases outside the gene matches: 4. The CDR3 has 16 residues. Variable domain in full (rest from reference TRBV2 and TRBJ1-5): EPEVTQTPSHQVTQMGQEVILRCVPISNHLYFYWYRQILGQKVEFLVSFYNNEISEKSEIFDDQFSVERPDGSNFTLKIRSTKLEDSAMYFCASSQGQGDSNQPQHFGDGTRLSIL.

This clonotype was recorded a few times. The chain is built from TRBV7-9 and TRBJ1-2; D is uncertain. V shed 2 bases and J shed 5 bases, with 9 bases lying between them. CDR1 is SEHNR, CDR2 FQNEAQ, per germline (reference sequence). The CDR3 runs 13 residues. CDR3 in amino acids: CASSLTVGYGYTF. The CDR3 DNA is TGTGCCAGCAGCTTAACTGTGGGATATGGCTACACCTTC.

This clonotype was observed many times. The chain recombines TRBV29-1 with TRBJ1-2; no definite D call. Germline CDR1 reads SQVTM; CDR2 reads ANQGSEA. CDR3 length: 11 residues. V dropped 7 bases and J dropped 3 bases, with 9 bases sitting between them. The CDR3 sequence is CSAETDYGYTF. In DNA, the CDR3 is TGCAGCGCGGAAACGGACTATGGCTACACCTTC.

This clonotype was observed many times. This chain joins TRBV7-9 and TRBJ2-7; maybe TRBD1 (6 bases). V was pared by 5 bases and J by 0 bases, with 11 bases between. Germline CDR1 is SEHNR and CDR2 is FQNEAQ (reference sequence). There are 14 residues in the CDR3. CDR3 protein: CASSPQGNSYEQYF. CDR3 DNA sequence: TGTGCCAGCAGCCCACAGGGTAACTCCTACGAGCAGTACTTC.

Written as DNA, the CDR3 is TGCAGTGCTAGAGGGCTACAGGGGGCGAACGGCTACACCTTC. Protein product: CSARGLQGANGYTF. The chain is built from TRBV20-1 and TRBJ1-2; 9 positions agree with TRBD1. V was clipped by 1 base and J by 8 bases; unmatched bases: 8. Germline-derived CDR1 and CDR2 are DFQATT and SNEGSKA (reference sequence). The CDR3 is made up of 14 amino acids.

The rearrangement uses TRBV7-2 and TRBJ2-2; 8 bases match TRBD2. The CDR3 consists of 16 residues. The trim removed 3 bases at V and 5 bases at J, leaving 8 bases unmatched. Germline V gene sequence: CDR1 SGHTA, CDR2 FQGNSA. The CDR3 here is CASSFISGGPTGELFF. The CDR3 DNA follows: TGTGCCAGCAGCTTCATCAGCGGGGGACCAACCGGGGAGCTGTTTTTT.

This clonotype has a count of ten or more. The chain recombines TRBV7-3 with TRBJ1-2; D remains ambiguous. V lost 0 bases and J 7 bases, leaving 15 bases between the germline ends. The germline V gene encodes CDR1 SGHTA and CDR2 FQGTGA. This CDR3 contains 15 residues. The CDR3 nucleotides are TGTGCCAGCAGCTTAACGAATGAGGATCAGTCTGGCTACACCTTC. Its translation: CASSLTNEDQSGYTF. The complete variable domain, with remaining parts taken from reference TRBV7-3 and TRBJ1-2, reads GAGVSQTPSNKVTEKGKYVELRCDPISGHTALYWYRQSLGQGPEFLIYFQGTGAADDSGLPNDRFFAVRPEGSVSTLKIQRTERGDSAVYLCASSLTNEDQSGYTFGSGTRLTVV.

The chain uses TRBV6-2 or TRBV6-3 and TRBJ2-7; D is ambiguous. This CDR3 is 11 amino acids long. The V end lost 6 bases, the J end lost 6 bases, and 9 bases lay between the germline ends. From germline, CDR1 is MNHEY and CDR2 SVGEGT. The CDR3 bases are TGTGCCAGCAGCATCCCCGGCGAGCAGTACTTC. Amino acids: CASSIPGEQYF.

A single count supports this clonotype. Compared with germline, one end of the junction differs, possibly owing to a read error. This chain links TRBV6-5 with TRBJ1-1; no clear D gene. This CDR3 comprises 13 residues. CDR1 and CDR2 from the germline V gene are MNHEY and SVGAGI. Here the CDR3 reads CANSRAQEFEAFF. The CDR3 nucleotides are TGTGCCAACAGTCGGGCCCAGGAATTTGAAGCTTTCTTT.

For this clonotype: A much larger clone is a single base away; this may be a read error. The chain is built from TRBV6-2 or TRBV6-3 and TRBJ1-2; D uncertain. Trimming cost V 6 bases and J 5 bases, with 10 bases left between them. The germline V gene encodes CDR1 MNHEY and CDR2 SVGEGT. CDR3 length: 12 residues. Here the CDR3 DNA reads TGTGCCAGCAGGATTGAGGAGTATGGCTACACCTTC. This encodes CASRIEEYGYTF.

Ten or more counts support this clonotype. V gene TRBV2 combines with J gene TRBJ1-2; D unresolved. The CDR3 length is 17 residues. Trimming took off 0 bases at V and 3 bases at J, with 17 bases between the two ends. In germline, CDR1 is SNHLY, CDR2 FYNNEI. CDR3 in amino acids: CASSEAGRGIADYGYTF. CDR3 coding DNA: TGTGCCAGCAGTGAAGCAGGCCGGGGTATCGCCGACTATGGCTACACCTTC.

This clonotype was found many times. The rearrangement joins TRBV2 to TRBJ2-2; no firm D call. The germline CDR1 and CDR2 sequences are SNHLY and FYNNEI. Trimming took off 8 bases at V and 0 bases at J, with 10 bases between the two ends. There are 14 residues in the CDR3. The CDR3 here is CASLPGTNTGELFF. The CDR3 coding sequence is TGTGCCAGCCTCCCAGGAACGAACACCGGGGAGCTGTTTTTT.

This clonotype was seen many times. This chain connects TRBV9 to TRBJ2-7, with 10 bases lining up with TRBD1. Losses at the gene ends were 3 bases for V and 4 bases for J; bases not matched to a gene: 4. This CDR3 has 14 amino acids. Germline values: CDR1 SGDLS, CDR2 YYNGEE. DNA for the CDR3: TGTGCCAGCAGCGCCGGGACAGGGGAGTACGAGCAGTACTTC. This codes for CASSAGTGEYEQYF.

V usage is TRBV6-5 and J usage is TRBJ1-2; D possibly corresponds to TRBD1 (6 bases). Germline V gene data show CDR1 as MNHEY and CDR2 as SVGAGI. The CDR3 is made up of 18 amino acids. V was shortened by 6 bases and J by 4 bases, with 27 bases between the two germline ends. The CDR3, as DNA: TGTGCCAGCAGGCCCTACACCGGGGCAACGAAGGGGGTCTATGGCTACACCTTC. Its translation is CASRPYTGATKGVYGYTF.

This clonotype was detected only a few times. This rearrangement joins TRBV12-3 or TRBV12-4 to TRBJ2-5; 9 bases align to TRBD1. V lost 6 bases, J lost 5 bases, and 7 bases stayed unmatched. The CDR3 runs to 14 residues. The CDR3 DNA sequence: TGTGCCAGCAGCCCCACAGGGGGCTTTGAGACCCAGTACTTC. Protein sequence: CASSPTGGFETQYF.

V usage is TRBV7-9 and J usage is TRBJ1-2; 8 bases are a match to TRBD1. CDR1 and CDR2 from the germline V gene are SEHNR and FQNEAQ (reference sequence). The CDR3 has 15 residues. With V trimmed by 3 bases and J by 3 bases, 6 bases remained unmatched. The CDR3 region is CASSFGQGLYYGYTF. CDR3 DNA sequence: TGTGCCAGCAGCTTCGGACAGGGCCTATACTATGGCTACACCTTC.

This chain joins TRBV10-1 and TRBJ2-2, with D tentatively TRBD2 (6 bases). The V and J ends lost 3 bases and 6 bases respectively, with 14 bases between them. The CDR3 sequence is 15 residues long. Germline CDR1 and CDR2: WNHNN and SYGVQD (reference sequence). The CDR3 protein is CASSDLWDSSGELFF. CDR3 sequence (DNA): TGCGCCAGCAGTGATCTCTGGGACTCTTCCGGGGAGCTGTTTTTT.

This clonotype was recorded a few times. The rearrangement joins TRBV6-2 or TRBV6-3 to TRBJ1-1; 9 bases map to TRBD1. The germline gives CDR1 MNHEY, CDR2 SVGEGT. The CDR3 is 12 residues long. CDR3 nucleotide sequence: TGTGCTACCGGGACAGGGAGTGCTGAAGCTTTCTTT. Protein: CATGTGSAEAFF.